A single sample is the source of the 31 T cell receptor beta chains below, sequenced in a study of cytomegalovirus exposure and HLA in healthy donors. PCR was performed using 60 Vbeta and 13 Jbeta primers. Sequencing was performed with immunoSEQ multiplex PCR; in TCRdb, only in-frame clones are kept and a portion is missing. This table has tens of thousands of clones, roughly 60% appearing once. Sequencing was performed on PBMCs. Receptors were obtained from a woman between 45 and 65 years old in good health and CMV-seropositive.

This clone was seen a single time. Compared with germline, one end of the junction differs, possibly owing to a read error. The chain recombines TRBV5-1 with TRBJ2-3, with D possibly matching TRBD1 (6 bases). CDR3 length equals 13 residues. CDR1 is SGHRS and CDR2 is YFSETQ in the germline V gene. In nucleotides, the CDR3 is TGCGCGAGCAACAGGGATCGCACAGATACGCAGTATTTT. Protein sequence: CASNRDRTDTQYF. The full variable domain, its missing parts supplied by reference TRBV5-1 and TRBJ2-3, is KAGVTQTPRYLIKTRGQQVTLSCSPISGHRSVSWYQQTPGQGLQFLFEYFSETQRNKGNFPGRFSGRQFSNSRSEMNVSTLELGDSALYLCASNRDRTDTQYFGPGTRLTVL.

The chain is built from TRBV11-3 and TRBJ2-7; D might be TRBD2 (6 bases). The V end was cut by 1 base, the J end by 7 bases, with 11 bases between. The CDR3 is 13 amino acids. CDR1 and CDR2 (germline): SGHNT, YENEEA. CDR3 in amino acids: CASSLVTSGEQYF. In DNA, the CDR3 is TGTGCCAGCAGCTTAGTGACTAGTGGTGAGCAGTACTTC. The entire variable domain, with the rest obtained from reference TRBV11-3 and TRBJ2-7, is as follows: EAGVVQSPRYKIIEKKQPVAFWCNPISGHNTLYWYLQNLGQGPELLIRYENEEAVDDSQLPKDRFSAERLKGVDSTLKIQPAELGDSAVYLCASSLVTSGEQYFGPGTRLTVT.

This clone is a singleton in its sample. The CDR3 DNA is TGTGCCAGCAGCCTCGACTCGGGACAGGGAAATTCACCCCTCCACTTT. Protein: CASSLDSGQGNSPLHF. The V and J genes are TRBV7-9 and TRBJ1-6; the match to TRBD1 covers 9 bases. V gave up 5 bases and J gave up 7 bases; unmatched junction bases: 9. Germline lookup yields CDR1 SEHNR and CDR2 FQNEAQ (reference sequence). CDR3 length: 16 residues.

Details on this clone: This same CDR3 is encoded by further DNA sequences in the sample. The gene calls are TRBV5-1 and TRBJ2-4, with D possibly TRBD2 on 6 matching bases. The ends were cut back, 0 bases at V and 0 bases at J, with 7 bases in the middle. CDR1 is SGHRS, CDR2 YFSETQ, per germline. The CDR3 runs 15 residues. Here the CDR3 DNA reads TGCGCCAGCAGCTTGGGGGGACTAGCCAAAAACATTCAGTACTTC. It encodes CASSLGGLAKNIQYF.

Details on this clone: Other DNA sequences from this sample encode an identical CDR3 as well. V is TRBV5-6 and J is TRBJ2-2, with D perhaps matching TRBD1 (6 bases). CDR3 length equals 14 residues. The germline V and J ends were trimmed by 4 bases and 1 base, with 8 bases remaining between them. Germline CDR1 reads SGHDT; CDR2 reads YYEEEE. The CDR3 loop reads CASSLGQNTGELFF. The CDR3 nucleotides read TGTGCCAGCAGCCTGGGACAGAACACCGGGGAGCTGTTTTTT. The entire variable domain, with the rest obtained from reference TRBV5-6 and TRBJ2-2, is as follows: DAGVTQSPTHLIKTRGQQVTLRCSPKSGHDTVSWYQQALGQGPQFIFQYYEEEERQRGNFPDRFSGHQFPNYSSELNVNALLLGDSALYLCASSLGQNTGELFFGEGSRLTVL.

The rearrangement joins TRBV19 to TRBJ2-7; TRBD2 might be the D (6 bases). CDR3 size: 16 residues. Germline assignment: CDR1 LNHDA and CDR2 SQIVND (reference sequence). The V end lost 4 bases, the J end lost 1 base, and 17 bases lay between the germline ends. In nucleotides, the CDR3 is TGTGCCAGTAGTAAGGCAGGGAGGTCCTCTTCCTACGAGCAGTACTTC. Translating gives CASSKAGRSSSYEQYF. The full variable domain, rest sourced from reference TRBV19 and TRBJ2-7, is DGGITQSPKYLFRKEGQNVTLSCEQNLNHDAMYWYRQDPGQGLRLIYYSQIVNDFQKGDIAEGYSVSREKKESFPLTVTSAQKNPTAFYLCASSKAGRSSSYEQYFGPGTRLTVT.

This clone was seen more than once but under ten times. V is TRBV7-2 and J is TRBJ1-1; 11 nucleotides match TRBD1. The V gene's germline CDR1 is SGHTA and CDR2 FQGNSA. With V trimmed by 4 bases and J by 5 bases, 15 bases remained unmatched. The CDR3 runs to 18 residues. The CDR3 region has the DNA TGTGCCAGCAGCTCCACCTTACTCCGGGACAGGGGGGGAACTGAAGCTTTCTTT. This codes for CASSSTLLRDRGGTEAFF.

The chain combines TRBV4-3 with TRBJ1-2; 7 nucleotides align to TRBD1. The CDR3 runs to 14 residues. The V gene end was trimmed by 4 bases and the J gene end by 8 bases; junction bases not matched to a gene: 10. Germline assignment: CDR1 LGHNA and CDR2 YSLEER. The CDR3 DNA follows: TGCGCCAGCAGCCGCCGGGACAGTACGAGAGGCTACACCTTC. Translation: CASSRRDSTRGYTF.

CDR3 residues: CASSPDYGYTF. The CDR3 coding sequence is TGTGCCAGCAGCCCGGACTATGGCTACACCTTC. The chain employs TRBV7-9 and TRBJ1-2; D call uncertain. The CDR3 is 11 residues long. In germline, CDR1 is SEHNR, CDR2 FQNEAQ (reference sequence). Trimming took 5 bases from V and 3 from J, leaving 4 bases between them.

The rearrangement links TRBV30 to TRBJ1-1; a weak D match, TRBD1 (5 bases). From germline, CDR1 is GTSNPN and CDR2 SVGIG (reference sequence). The CDR3 loop spans 14 amino acids. Trimming took 5 bases from V and 1 from J, leaving 14 bases between them. This CDR3 reads CAWRLSDRNTEAFF. Here the CDR3 DNA reads TGTGCCTGGCGATTATCAGACAGGAACACTGAAGCTTTCTTT.

V and J are TRBV5-4 and TRBJ1-1, with a tentative D call TRBD1 (6 bases). The germline V and J ends were trimmed by 7 bases and 3 bases, with 10 bases remaining between them. The CDR3 has 12 amino acids. CDR1 and CDR2 from the germline V gene are SGHNT and YYREEE (reference sequence). The CDR3 nucleotides are TGTGCCAGCTCCCCAGGGGACACTGAAGCTTTCTTT. It is translated as CASSPGDTEAFF.

This clone was seen a handful of times. The V gene is TRBV5-1, the J gene TRBJ2-1, with unresolved D. Trimming cost V 0 bases and J 0 bases, with 4 bases left between them. Germline V CDR1 and CDR2: SGHRS, YFSETQ. This CDR3 region has 14 residues. CDR3 sequence reads: CASSLGHSYNEQFF. Written as DNA, the CDR3 is TGCGCCAGCAGCTTGGGACACTCCTACAATGAGCAGTTCTTC. The full variable domain, rest sourced from reference TRBV5-1 and TRBJ2-1, is KAGVTQTPRYLIKTRGQQVTLSCSPISGHRSVSWYQQTPGQGLQFLFEYFSETQRNKGNFPGRFSGRQFSNSRSEMNVSTLELGDSALYLCASSLGHSYNEQFFGPGTRLTVL.

The chain carries TRBV7-9 and TRBJ2-1, with 8 positions matching TRBD1. CDR3 length: 14 residues. Germline trimming cut 4 bases from V and 4 bases from J; bases unmatched to any gene: 3. CDR1 SEHNR and CDR2 FQNEAQ come from the germline V gene (reference sequence). The CDR3 DNA reads as TGTGCCAGCAGCTATACAGGGGGGTACAATGAGCAGTTCTTC. Amino acids: CASSYTGGYNEQFF.

This chain links TRBV7-8 with TRBJ1-3; D is possibly TRBD1 (5 bases). The V and J ends lost 1 base and 7 bases respectively, with 8 bases between them. The CDR3 covers 13 residues. Germline V lookup: CDR1 SGHVS, CDR2 FQNEAQ. Here the CDR3 DNA reads TGTGCCAGCAGCTTAGGGACACGGAACACCATATATTTT. As protein: CASSLGTRNTIYF.

The rearrangement uses TRBV5-1 and TRBJ2-2, with D perhaps matching TRBD1 (6 bases). Germline values: CDR1 SGHRS, CDR2 YFSETQ. The CDR3 runs 14 residues. V was clipped by 4 bases and J by 1 base, with 8 bases between them. CDR3 in amino acids: CASSQTGNTGELFF. CDR3 nucleotide sequence: TGCGCCAGCAGCCAGACAGGGAACACCGGGGAGCTGTTTTTT.

This clone was seen just once. The rearrangement uses TRBV7-2 and TRBJ1-5, with a weak D call TRBD1 (5 bases). The germline V gene has CDR1 SGHTA and CDR2 FQGNSA. This CDR3 region has 13 residues. With 1 base removed from V and 4 bases from J, the gap between germline ends came to 5 bases. DNA for the CDR3: TGTGCCAGCAGCTTAGGACAGAATCAGCCCCAGCATTTT. Translated, it gives CASSLGQNQPQHF.

This sequence joins TRBV12-5 and TRBJ2-1, with D possibly being TRBD1 (6 bases). Germline V gene sequence: CDR1 LGHNT, CDR2 FRNRAP. Trimming pared 7 bases from V and 4 bases from J, leaving 11 bases between. This CDR3 region has 13 residues. CDR3 bases: TGTGCTAGTGCCCAGGACAGTTACAATGAGCAGTTCTTC. This translates into CASAQDSYNEQFF. Drawing the rest from reference TRBV12-5 and TRBJ2-1, the complete variable domain is DARVTQTPRHKVTEMGQEVTMRCQPILGHNTVFWYRQTMMQGLELLAYFRNRAPLDDSGMPKDRFSAEMPDATLATLKIQPSEPRDSAVYFCASAQDSYNEQFFGPGTRLTVL.

V and J are TRBV5-8 and TRBJ1-5, with TRBD1 matching 8 bases. The CDR3 has 13 residues. The J segment lost 2 bases and the V segment lost 6 bases, leaving 1 base of the junction unmatched. CDR1 is SGHTS, CDR2 YDEGEE, per germline. This CDR3 is CASKDRGNQPQHF. The CDR3 nucleotides read TGTGCCAGCAAGGACAGGGGCAATCAGCCCCAGCATTTT. The whole variable domain, remainder taken from reference TRBV5-8 and TRBJ1-5, is EAGVTQSPTHLIKTRGQQATLRCSPISGHTSVYWYQQALGLGLQFLLWYDEGEERNRGNFPPRFSGRQFPNYSSELNVNALELEDSALYLCASKDRGNQPQHFGDGTRLSIL.

This clone was seen once. The J gene is TRBJ2-2, the V gene TRBV7-3; D not resolved. Germline V gene sequence: CDR1 SGHTA, CDR2 FQGTGA. V lost 5 bases to trimming and J lost 5 bases, with 9 bases between them. This CDR3 is 13 amino acids long. CDR3 in amino acids: CASSETVTGELFF. DNA of the CDR3: TGTGCCAGCAGCGAAACTGTAACCGGGGAGCTGTTTTTT. Using reference TRBV7-3 and TRBJ2-2 for the parts outside the CDR3, the full variable domain is GAGVSQTPSNKVTEKGKYVELRCDPISGHTALYWYRQSLGQGPEFLIYFQGTGAADDSGLPNDRFFAVRPEGSVSTLKIQRTERGDSAVYLCASSETVTGELFFGEGSRLTVL.

This clone was counted between two and nine times. The chain couples TRBV11-1 to TRBJ2-5, with TRBD2 matching over 8 bases. Germline V gene lookup returns CDR1 SGHAT and CDR2 FQDESV (reference sequence). V was pared by 3 bases and J by 0 bases, with 6 bases of the junction left unmatched. The CDR3 length is 16 residues. The CDR3 coding sequence is TGTGCCAGCAGCTTCTCGACTAGCGCGTACCAAGAGACCCAGTACTTC. The encoded protein is CASSFSTSAYQETQYF.

This sequence joins TRBV28 and TRBJ2-7; tentative D call: TRBD1 (6 bases). The V end was cut by 6 bases, the J end by 3 bases, with 15 bases between. Germline V gene data show CDR1 as MDHEN and CDR2 as SYDVKM. The CDR3 is 14 residues long. The CDR3 region is CASSGQGWVYEQYF. The CDR3 DNA sequence: TGTGCCAGCAGCGGCCAGGGGTGGGTCTACGAGCAGTACTTC.

The CDR3 region has the DNA TGTGCCAGCAGCCCGGGGGGGGGCCAGACTGAAGCTTTCTTT. It codes for CASSPGGGQTEAFF. V gene TRBV9 combines with J gene TRBJ1-1; TRBD1 might be the D (6 bases). Deletions cut 4 bases from V and 5 bases from J, with 15 bases between. Germline V CDR1 and CDR2: SGDLS, YYNGEE. The CDR3 is 14 amino acids.

The chain links TRBV7-9 to TRBJ1-4; 8 positions match TRBD1. Unmatched junction bases numbered 6, after V lost 1 base and J lost 8 bases. The CDR3 is 15 residues long. Germline V gene lookup returns CDR1 SEHNR and CDR2 FQNEAQ (reference sequence). In nucleotides, the CDR3 is TGTGCCAGCAGCTTAGGGACAGGGTCCTTCGAAAAACTGTTTTTT. Translating it yields CASSLGTGSFEKLFF.

This clone was seen a few times. The J gene is TRBJ2-6, the V gene TRBV14; 10 nucleotides match TRBD1. This CDR3 has 18 residues. Trimming cost V 4 bases and J 3 bases; bases outside gene matches: 9. Germline V gene lookup returns CDR1 SGHDN and CDR2 FVKESK. The CDR3 bases are TGTGCCAGCAGCCCTTGGACAGGGGGTGTGTTTGGGGCCAACGTCCTGACTTTC. Translating it yields CASSPWTGGVFGANVLTF. Drawing the rest from reference TRBV14 and TRBJ2-6, the complete variable domain is EAGVTQFPSHSVIEKGQTVTLRCDPISGHDNLYWYRRVMGKEIKFLLHFVKESKQDESGMPNNRFLAERTGGTYSTLKVQPAELEDSGVYFCASSPWTGGVFGANVLTFGAGSRLTVL.

This clone has only one observation. The J gene is TRBJ2-7, the V gene TRBV6-5, with D maybe TRBD1 (5 bases). There are 14 residues in the CDR3. With 6 bases removed from V and 6 bases from J, the gap between germline ends came to 18 bases. Per the germline V gene, CDR1 is MNHEY and CDR2 is SVGAGI. The CDR3 protein is CASSPDLQGGEQYF. The CDR3, as DNA: TGTGCCAGCAGCCCCGACCTTCAGGGTGGCGAGCAGTACTTC.

The chain links TRBV7-8 to TRBJ1-2, with 8 bases aligning to TRBD1. The germline CDR1 and CDR2 sequences are SGHVS and FQNEAQ. J lost 4 bases, V lost 0 bases, and 4 bases had no gene match. The CDR3 spans 15 residues. The DNA for the CDR3 is TGTGCCAGCAGCTTAGCATCAGGACAGGGCTATGGCTACACCTTC. Translated, it gives CASSLASGQGYGYTF.

The chain recombines TRBV2 with TRBJ2-1; tentative D call: TRBD2 (5 bases). CDR3 size: 17 residues. Germline V gene data show CDR1 as SNHLY and CDR2 as FYNNEI. Trimming removed 1 base from V and 0 bases from J, with 13 bases in between. CDR3 nucleotide sequence: TGTGCCAGCAGTGAAGGAGGCGGGTTGAGCTCCTACAATGAGCAGTTCTTC. Amino acid sequence: CASSEGGGLSSYNEQFF.

The chain is built from TRBV6-5 and TRBJ2-7, with TRBD2 as a possible D gene (5 bases). Trimming cost V 5 bases and J 1 base, with 12 bases left between them. The length of the CDR3 is 14 residues. Germline CDR1 is MNHEY and CDR2 is SVGAGI. The CDR3 region has the DNA TGTGCCAGCAGTGACTTCGAGGGTTCCTACGAGCAGTACTTC. Protein product: CASSDFEGSYEQYF.

Only a few counts were recorded for this clone. This sequence joins TRBV2 and TRBJ1-5, with unresolved D. V lost 2 bases and J lost 0, with 5 bases in between. The germline V gene encodes CDR1 SNHLY and CDR2 FYNNEI. The CDR3 covers 14 residues. CDR3 DNA sequence: TGTGCCAGCAGTGAACAGGTTAGCAATCAGCCCCAGCATTTT. This encodes CASSEQVSNQPQHF.

This clone was seen a single time. CDR3 in amino acids: CASSYTPPGGGASYNEQFF. The CDR3 coding sequence is TGCGCCAGCAGCTATACCCCTCCCGGCGGGGGGGCCTCCTACAATGAGCAGTTCTTC. This chain connects TRBV5-1 to TRBJ2-1, with 9 positions matching TRBD2. Germline V gene lookup returns CDR1 SGHRS and CDR2 YFSETQ. This CDR3 spans 19 amino acids. J lost 0 bases, V lost 3 bases, and 13 bases had no gene match.

This chain links TRBV5-1 with TRBJ2-1, with a tentative D call TRBD2 (5 bases). CDR3 length equals 15 residues. The germline gives CDR1 SGHRS, CDR2 YFSETQ. V was trimmed by 4 bases and J by 0 bases, leaving 11 bases between them. The chain's CDR3 is CASSLTGSSYNEQFF. The CDR3 DNA sequence: TGCGCCAGCAGCCTTACGGGGAGCTCCTACAATGAGCAGTTCTTC.